The 19 T cell receptor beta chains below all came from one sample that was sequenced in a study of T-cell reconstitution after alpha-beta-depleted transplantation in children. Unique molecular identifiers featured in how the TCRbeta library was prepared. TCRdb itself ran the PCR reads through MiXCR, one entry per CDR3 protein. The sample has around 370,000 distinct CDR3 sequences; over 9% are singletons. The sample here was PBMCs from the stem cell graft donor, taken from the stem cell graft. The receptors stem from a human donor who donated a stem cell graft to a child with acute lymphoblastic leukemia.

This clonotype was detected only a few times. The gene calls are TRBV28 and TRBJ2-6; the D is unclear. Trimming took off 8 bases at V and 0 bases at J, with 14 bases between the two ends. This CDR3 region has 16 residues. The germline V gene has CDR1 MDHEN and CDR2 SYDVKM. This CDR3 reads CASWPGGPSGANVLTF. The CDR3 DNA sequence: TGTGCCAGCTGGCCAGGCGGACCCTCTGGGGCCAACGTCCTGACTTTC. Full variable domain (rest looked up from reference TRBV28 and TRBJ2-6): DVKVTQSSRYLVKRTGEKVFLECVQDMDHENMFWYRQDPGLGLRLIYFSYDVKMKEKGDIPEGYSVSREKKERFSLILESASTNQTSMYLCASWPGGPSGANVLTFGAGSRLTVL.

The chain couples TRBV9 to TRBJ2-1; D not resolved. V gave up 0 bases and J gave up 7 bases, with 8 bases separating them. This CDR3 contains 13 residues. Germline CDR1 SGDLS, CDR2 YYNGEE. The CDR3 bases are TGTGCCAGCAGCGTAGCTCCCGGGAATGAGCAGTTCTTC. Translating it yields CASSVAPGNEQFF.

The chain joins TRBV7-3 to TRBJ2-5; no definite D call. The V gene's germline CDR1 is SGHTA and CDR2 FQGTGA. Trimming took 5 bases from V and 5 from J, leaving 12 bases between them. The CDR3 extends over 13 amino acids. The CDR3 DNA is TGTGCCAGCAGCCCCGGCAAGGTTGAGACCCAGTACTTC. Residues: CASSPGKVETQYF.

This clonotype was counted a few times. The rearrangement uses TRBV19 and TRBJ1-2, with unresolved D. V was clipped by 4 bases and J by 8 bases, with 17 bases between them. CDR3 size: 14 residues. Germline values: CDR1 LNHDA, CDR2 SQIVND (reference sequence). CDR3 bases: TGTGCCAGTAGTACCCGCGGAGGACTAGAGGGCTACACCTTC. As protein: CASSTRGGLEGYTF.

This clonotype has ten or more counts. The chain carries TRBV15 and TRBJ2-1; TRBD2 agrees at 13 bases. The CDR3 totals 18 residues. The V gene end was trimmed by 4 bases and the J gene end by 3 bases; junction bases not matched to a gene: 9. Germline loops: CDR1 LNHNV, CDR2 YYDKDF (reference sequence). The CDR3 region is CATSTPGTSGTLYNEQFF. CDR3 DNA: TGTGCCACCAGCACTCCCGGGACTAGCGGGACCCTCTACAATGAGCAGTTCTTC.

J is TRBJ2-2 and V is TRBV9, with 9 bases lining up with TRBD2. The germline V gene encodes CDR1 SGDLS and CDR2 YYNGEE. Unmatched junction bases numbered 9, after V lost 5 bases and J lost 7 bases. The CDR3 consists of 15 residues. The CDR3 bases are TGTGCCAGCAGAGGGGGACTAGCTGCGATCGGGGAGCTGTTTTTT. Protein: CASRGGLAAIGELFF. The whole variable domain, filled in from reference TRBV9 and TRBJ2-2, reads DSGVTQTPKHLITATGQRVTLRCSPRSGDLSVYWYQQSLDQGLQFLIQYYNGEERAKGNILERFSAQQFPDLHSELNLSSLELGDSALYFCASRGGLAAIGELFFGEGSRLTVL.

This chain uses TRBV5-1 with TRBJ2-1; D is uncertain. The CDR3 length is 14 residues. Germline loops: CDR1 SGHRS, CDR2 YFSETQ. V dropped 0 bases and J dropped 6 bases, with 10 bases sitting between them. In nucleotides, the CDR3 is TGCGCCAGCAGCTTGGGAGTCCGACTCAATGAGCAGTTCTTC. Translation gives CASSLGVRLNEQFF.

V is TRBV4-2 and J is TRBJ2-2, with D possibly called TRBD1 or TRBD2 (5 bases each). CDR1 is LGHNA, CDR2 YNFKEQ, per germline. This CDR3 is built from 14 residues. V gave up 4 bases and J gave up 3 bases, with 9 bases separating them. The CDR3, as DNA: TGTGCCAGCAGCCCGGGGCGGTACACCGGGGAGCTGTTTTTT. It codes for CASSPGRYTGELFF.

The CDR3 here is CASSLGTGVQPQHF. The CDR3, as DNA: TGTGCCAGCAGCTTAGGGACAGGGGTCCAGCCCCAGCATTTT. This sequence joins TRBV7-9 and TRBJ1-5; 9 nucleotides align to TRBD1. CDR3 length equals 14 residues. Germline assignment: CDR1 SEHNR and CDR2 FQNEAQ (reference sequence). Unmatched junction bases numbered 2, after V lost 1 base and J lost 7 bases.

This clonotype was observed at least ten times. The chain employs TRBV11-2 and TRBJ2-2, with 7 bases matching TRBD1. Germline loops: CDR1 SGHAT, CDR2 FQNNGV. This CDR3 comprises 17 residues. Trimming removed 0 bases from V and 1 base from J; junction bases left unmatched: 5. The CDR3 DNA is TGTGCCAGCAGCTTAGACAGGGGGTATGTGAACACCGGGGAGCTGTTTTTT. Its translation: CASSLDRGYVNTGELFF. The complete variable domain, with remaining parts taken from reference TRBV11-2 and TRBJ2-2, reads EAGVAQSPRYKIIEKRQSVAFWCNPISGHATLYWYQQILGQGPKLLIQFQNNGVVDDSQLPKDRFSAERLKGVDSTLKIQPAKLEDSAVYLCASSLDRGYVNTGELFFGEGSRLTVL.

With regard to this clonotype: A read error may account for a junction end that differs from germline. V and J are TRBV5-1 and TRBJ2-7, with a tentative D call TRBD1 (6 bases). CDR3 length equals 12 residues. The germline CDR1 and CDR2 sequences are SGHRS and YFSETQ. The CDR3 spells CASGLDSPRQYF. CDR3 bases: TGCGCCAGCGGCTTGGACAGCCCCCGGCAGTACTTC.

This clonotype appeared a few times. The rearrangement uses TRBV4-3 and TRBJ2-2; no firm D call. From germline, CDR1 is LGHNA and CDR2 YSLEER. CDR3 length equals 15 residues. Trimming cost V 0 bases and J 4 bases, with 9 bases left between them. This chain's CDR3 is CASSQDPSSTGELFF. The CDR3 nucleotides are TGCGCCAGCAGCCAAGATCCCTCTAGCACCGGGGAGCTGTTTTTT.

This clonotype was observed a handful of times. This rearrangement joins TRBV5-1 to TRBJ1-5, with D perhaps matching TRBD1 (5 bases). CDR1 is SGHRS and CDR2 is YFSETQ in the germline V gene. The CDR3 has 14 residues. Trimming took off 2 bases at V and 5 bases at J, with 11 bases between the two ends. CDR3: CASSFKGADQPQHF. The CDR3 coding sequence is TGCGCCAGCAGCTTCAAAGGGGCTGATCAGCCCCAGCATTTT.

This clonotype showed up just a few times. CDR3 sequence reads: CASSLAGILGETQYF. Here the CDR3 DNA reads TGTGCCAGCAGCTTAGCCGGGATCTTGGGTGAGACCCAGTACTTC. The chain links TRBV7-9 to TRBJ2-5, with D perhaps TRBD2 (5 bases). Germline CDR1 reads SEHNR; CDR2 reads FQNEAQ (reference sequence). The CDR3 runs 15 residues. Trimming cost V 0 bases and J 5 bases, with 13 bases left between them. The complete variable domain, with remaining parts taken from reference TRBV7-9 and TRBJ2-5, reads DTGVSQNPRHKITKRGQNVTFRCDPISEHNRLYWYRQTLGQGPEFLTYFQNEAQLEKSRLLSDRFSAERPKGSFSTLEIQRTEQGDSAMYLCASSLAGILGETQYFGPGTRLLVL.

The J gene is TRBJ1-1, the V gene TRBV29-1, with D possibly being TRBD1 (6 bases). Germline V gives CDR1 SQVTM, CDR2 ANQGSEA. The V and J ends lost 7 bases and 2 bases respectively, with 17 bases between them. The CDR3 has 14 residues. CDR3 coding DNA: TGCAGCGGGGTGGGGGCAGGCCACAACACTGAAGCTTTCTTT. Its translation: CSGVGAGHNTEAFF. Based on the CDR3 plus reference TRBV29-1 and TRBJ1-1, the full variable domain is SAVISQKPSRDICQRGTSLTIQCQVDSQVTMMFWYRQQPGQSLTLIATANQGSEATYESGFVIDKFPISRPNLTFSTLTVSNMSPEDSSIYLCSGVGAGHNTEAFFGQGTRLTVV.

This clonotype appeared many times. The gene calls are TRBV4-1 and TRBJ2-7, with TRBD2 matching 13 bases. Losses at the gene ends were 0 bases for V and 0 bases for J; bases not matched to a gene: 14. The CDR3 runs to 21 residues. Per germline, CDR1 MGHRA and CDR2 YSYEKL. Here the CDR3 reads CASSQDVSGLAGVSFSYEQYF. The CDR3, as DNA: TGCGCCAGCAGCCAAGATGTAAGTGGACTAGCGGGAGTAAGCTTCTCCTACGAGCAGTACTTC.

This clonotype was counted ten times or more. The chain couples TRBV20-1 to TRBJ2-4; 12 bases agree with TRBD2. V lost 1 base and J lost 1; bases outside the gene matches: 2. This CDR3 comprises 16 residues. Germline CDR1 is DFQATT and CDR2 is SNEGSKA (reference sequence). The CDR3 loop is CSARVLAGGAKNIQYF. Written as DNA, the CDR3 is TGCAGTGCTAGAGTTCTAGCGGGAGGGGCCAAAAACATTCAGTACTTC.

In this sample, this clonotype turned up a few times. The V and J genes are TRBV4-3 and TRBJ2-1, with D hard to call. V shed 0 bases and J shed 6 bases, with 12 bases lying between them. CDR3 length: 15 residues. The V gene's germline CDR1 is LGHNA and CDR2 YSLEER. The DNA of the CDR3 is TGCGCCAGCAGCCAAGAGCGTTTGGCCTTCAATGAGCAGTTCTTC. Translated, it gives CASSQERLAFNEQFF.

This clonotype was observed at least ten times. This chain joins TRBV12-3 or TRBV12-4 and TRBJ2-7, with D maybe TRBD2 (5 bases). CDR3 length equals 11 residues. The V and J ends lost 5 bases and 6 bases respectively, with 8 bases between them. In nucleotides, the CDR3 is TGTGCCAGCAGTCCCAGCGGCGAGCAGTACTTC. It specifies CASSPSGEQYF.